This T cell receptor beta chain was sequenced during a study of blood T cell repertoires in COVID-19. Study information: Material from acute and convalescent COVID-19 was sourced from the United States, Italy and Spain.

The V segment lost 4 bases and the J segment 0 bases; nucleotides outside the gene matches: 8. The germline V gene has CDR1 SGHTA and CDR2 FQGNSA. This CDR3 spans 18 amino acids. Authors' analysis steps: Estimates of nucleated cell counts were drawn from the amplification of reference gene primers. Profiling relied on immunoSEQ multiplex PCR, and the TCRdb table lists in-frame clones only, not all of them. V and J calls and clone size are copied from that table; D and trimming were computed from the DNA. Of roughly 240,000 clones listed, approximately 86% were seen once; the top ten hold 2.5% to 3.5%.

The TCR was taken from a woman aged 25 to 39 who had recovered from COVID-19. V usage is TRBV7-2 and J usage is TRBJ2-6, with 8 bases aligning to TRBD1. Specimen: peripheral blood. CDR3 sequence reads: CASSSRGQAISGANVLTF. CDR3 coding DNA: TGTGCCAGCAGCTCAAGGGGACAGGCTATCTCTGGGGCCAACGTCCTGACTTTC.